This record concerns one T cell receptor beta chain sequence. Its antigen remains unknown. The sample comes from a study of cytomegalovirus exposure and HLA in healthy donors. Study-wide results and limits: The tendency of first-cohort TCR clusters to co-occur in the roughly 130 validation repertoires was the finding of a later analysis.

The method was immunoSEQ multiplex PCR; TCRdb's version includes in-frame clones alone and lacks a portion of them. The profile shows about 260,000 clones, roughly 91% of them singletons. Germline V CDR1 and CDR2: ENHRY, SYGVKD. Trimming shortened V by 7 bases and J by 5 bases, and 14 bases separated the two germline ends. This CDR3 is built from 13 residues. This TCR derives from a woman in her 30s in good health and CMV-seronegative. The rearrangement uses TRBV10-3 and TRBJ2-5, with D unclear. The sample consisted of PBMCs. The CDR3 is CAIKAGGAETQYF. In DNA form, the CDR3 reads TGTGCCATCAAGGCAGGTGGAGCCGAGACCCAGTACTTC.